Each of the 6 T cell receptor beta chains below was sequenced from the same sample in a study of shared clonotypes between healthy human individuals. Terminally differentiated effector memory CD45RA+ cells were excluded by CCR7 positive selection of CD45RO-negative cells. Libraries were prepared by immunoSEQ multiplex PCR; TCRdb keeps only in-frame clonotypes and omits some of them. The table lists about 600,000 clones, more than 95% of them singletons, with 0.3% in the top ten. Sequences were obtained from naive CD8+ T cells sorted from blood. The receptors stem from a young man in good health.

The chain uses TRBV7-2 and TRBJ2-1, with a weak D call TRBD1 (6 bases). This CDR3 comprises 15 residues. The germline V gene has CDR1 SGHTA and CDR2 FQGNSA. Trimming removed 6 bases from V and 2 bases from J, with 14 bases in between. CDR3 residues: CASRLTGNPYNEQFF. The CDR3 region has the DNA TGTGCCAGCAGACTCACAGGGAACCCCTACAATGAGCAGTTCTTC. Supplemented by reference TRBV7-2 and TRBJ2-1, the full variable domain reads GAGVSQSPSNKVTEKGKDVELRCDPISGHTALYWYRQSLGQGLEFLIYFQGNSAPDKSGLPSDRFSAERTGGSVSTLTIQRTQQEDSAVYLCASRLTGNPYNEQFFGPGTRLTVL.

The gene calls are TRBV27 and TRBJ2-7; 9 nucleotides agree with TRBD2. The CDR3 loop spans 15 amino acids. Germline loops: CDR1 MNHEY, CDR2 SMNVEV (reference sequence). V dropped 2 bases and J dropped 2; count of bases not matched to a gene: 4. CDR3 region: CASSLVKRGAYEQYF. CDR3 DNA: TGTGCCAGCAGTTTAGTTAAGCGGGGGGCCTACGAGCAGTACTTC.

This clone showed up just once. A read error may produce the germline difference seen at one junction end. V is TRBV7-7 and J is TRBJ2-2, with 8 bases fitting TRBD2. Germline CDR1 is SSHAT and CDR2 is FNYEAQ (reference sequence). The CDR3 sequence is 15 residues long. The CDR3 DNA sequence: TGTGCTAGCAGCCCGGGAGGGACGGGCACCGGGGAGCTGTTTTTT. This encodes CASSPGGTGTGELFF.

The rearrangement joins TRBV5-6 to TRBJ2-1; 13 nucleotides line up with TRBD2. Germline V gene lookup returns CDR1 SGHDT and CDR2 YYEEEE. V gave up 7 bases and J gave up 8 bases; unmatched junction bases: 0. The CDR3 sequence is 12 residues long. The CDR3 region has the DNA TGTGCCAGCGGACTAGCGGGAGATGAGCAGTTCTTC. Its protein product is CASGLAGDEQFF.

The gene calls are TRBV7-9 and TRBJ1-1, with D uncertain. The CDR3 totals 14 residues. V was clipped by 0 bases and J by 8 bases, with 13 bases between them. Germline lookup yields CDR1 SEHNR and CDR2 FQNEAQ (reference sequence). DNA for the CDR3: TGTGCCAGCAGCTTAGCCCCTCGGTTAGGGGAAGCTTTCTTT. Translated: CASSLAPRLGEAFF.

The rearrangement joins TRBV10-2 to TRBJ2-3; D gene unclear. V gave up 1 base and J gave up 2 bases, with 13 bases separating them. The CDR3 length is 16 residues. CDR1 is WSHSY and CDR2 is SAAADI in the germline V gene. In DNA form, the CDR3 reads TGCGCCAGCAGTGAGTGGGCAGGTGAGGACACAGATACGCAGTATTTT. It codes for CASSEWAGEDTDTQYF.